The 2 T cell receptor beta chains presented below share a single source sample, sequenced in a study of cytomegalovirus exposure and HLA in healthy donors. TCRdb keeps only in-frame clones here, not all; method: immunoSEQ multiplex PCR. The sample consists of roughly 60,000 clones, 90% to 97% of them appearing once. Sequencing was performed on PBMCs. Source of these receptors: a young woman in good health and CMV-seronegative.

The gene calls are TRBV10-3 and TRBJ2-6; no clear D gene. Trimming took 4 bases from V and 5 from J, leaving 15 bases between them. There are 16 residues in the CDR3. CDR1 and CDR2 from the germline V gene are ENHRY and SYGVKD. Here the CDR3 reads CAISATIQSRANVLTF. CDR3 nucleotides: TGTGCCATCAGTGCCACGATACAAAGTCGGGCCAACGTCCTGACTTTC.

The rearrangement uses TRBV6-1 and TRBJ2-3; 9 bases line up with TRBD1. CDR1 and CDR2 from the germline V gene are MNHNS and SASEGT. V lost 6 bases and J lost 1; bases outside the gene matches: 5. CDR3 length: 15 amino acids. The CDR3 coding sequence is TGTGCCAGCAGCAGAGGGACAGGGCGCACAGATACGCAGTATTTT. Its protein is CASSRGTGRTDTQYF.